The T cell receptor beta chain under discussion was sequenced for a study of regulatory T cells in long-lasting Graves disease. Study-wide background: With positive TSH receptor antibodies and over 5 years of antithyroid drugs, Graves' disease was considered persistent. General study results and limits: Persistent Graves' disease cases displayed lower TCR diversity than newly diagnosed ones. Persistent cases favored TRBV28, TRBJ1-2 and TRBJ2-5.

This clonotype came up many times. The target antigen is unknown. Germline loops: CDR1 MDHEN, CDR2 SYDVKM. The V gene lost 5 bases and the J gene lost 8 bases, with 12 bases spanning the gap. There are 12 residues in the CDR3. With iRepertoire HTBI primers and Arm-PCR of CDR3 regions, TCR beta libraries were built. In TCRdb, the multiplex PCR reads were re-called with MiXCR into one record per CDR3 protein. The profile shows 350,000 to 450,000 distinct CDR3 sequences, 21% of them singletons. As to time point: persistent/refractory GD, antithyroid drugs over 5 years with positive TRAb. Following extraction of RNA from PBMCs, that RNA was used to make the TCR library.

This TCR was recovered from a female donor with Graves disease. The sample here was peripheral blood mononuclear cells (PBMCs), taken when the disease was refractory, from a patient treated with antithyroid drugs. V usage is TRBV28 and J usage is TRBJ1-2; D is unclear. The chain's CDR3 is CASSPQALGYTF. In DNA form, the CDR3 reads TGTGCCAGCAGTCCCCAGGCCCTGGGCTACACCTTC.